The rows below give T cell receptor beta chains drawn from one sample of a study of CD4 T cells in relation to SARS-CoV-2 and coronaviruses. Measured with immunoSEQ multiplex PCR; TCRdb has only the in-frame clones, and not every one. The sample gives 20,000 to 25,000 clones, about two thirds of which show up once; less than 20% is in the top ten. No antigen has been assigned to these receptors. Sequenced sample: CD4+ T cells from PBMCs, cultured in vitro. The receptors originated from a human donor in good health. Each CDR3 is given with its conserved first and last residue. A D gene is named only where the DNA matches it firmly. Where a row states a size, it is once, few, many or the class of an expanded clone; other rows omit it.

-,-,TRBV3-1/TRBV3-2,TRBJ1-3,CASSQGGAINTIYF,TGTGCCAGCAGCCAAGGGGGGGCCATAAACACCATATATTTT
TRBD1,-,TRBV19,TRBJ1-1,CASTTGDLGTEAFF,TGTGCCAGTACCACAGGGGATTTGGGCACTGAAGCTTTCTTT
TRBD2,-,TRBV4-3,TRBJ2-1,CASSQNQGLAIREQFF,TGCGCCAGCAGCCAAAATCAGGGACTAGCGATCCGGGAGCAGTTCTTC
-,few,TRBV5-5,TRBJ1-5,CASSLLLSDNQPQHF,TGTGCCAGCAGCTTGTTGCTTTCGGACAATCAGCCCCAGCATTTT
TRBD2,-,TRBV6-5,TRBJ2-3,CASSPYGLAADTQYF,TGTGCCAGCAGTCCTTATGGACTAGCTGCAGATACGCAGTATTTT
-,-,TRBV7-9,TRBJ1-1,CASSFSRVDTEAFF,TGTGCCAGCAGCTTTTCGCGGGTGGACACTGAAGCTTTCTTT
-,-,TRBV7-2,TRBJ2-7,CASSPTSGSYEQYF,TGTGCCAGCAGCCCAACTTCGGGGAGCTACGAGCAGTACTTC
TRBD2,-,TRBV7-3,TRBJ2-1,CASSLTGGRASNEQFF,TGTGCCAGCAGCTTAACTGGGGGGAGGGCCTCCAATGAGCAGTTCTTC
TRBD2,few,TRBV27,TRBJ2-7,CASSLKPGLAASSYEQYF,TGTGCCAGCAGTTTAAAACCGGGACTAGCGGCGTCTTCCTACGAGCAGTACTTC
-,-,TRBV6-5,TRBJ1-1,CASSYTTNTEAFF,TGTGCCAGCAGTTACACGACGAACACTGAAGCTTTCTTT
TRBD1,-,TRBV6-5,TRBJ1-6,CASSWSGTGVNSPLHF,TGTGCCAGCAGTTGGTCCGGGACAGGGGTTAATTCACCCCTCCACTTT
TRBD2,once,TRBV4-1,TRBJ2-1,CASSPRVAGAQGSYNEQFF,TGCGCCAGCAGCCCTCGGGTAGCGGGAGCCCAGGGTTCCTACAATGAGCAGTTCTTC
TRBD2,-,TRBV4-1,TRBJ2-1,CASSARLAGRGEFF,TGCGCCAGCAGCGCGAGACTAGCGGGGAGGGGGGAGTTCTTC
-,few,TRBV5-4,TRBJ2-3,CASSLDRGSTDTQYF,TGTGCCAGCAGCCTGGATCGGGGAAGCACAGATACGCAGTATTTT
-,-,TRBV3-1/TRBV3-2,TRBJ2-1,CASSQAVGRQSSYNEQFF,TGTGCCAGCAGCCAAGCGGTCGGCCGGCAAAGCTCCTACAATGAGCAGTTCTTC
-,-,TRBV10-3,TRBJ2-1,CAISGGWIGGRTDNNEQFF,TGTGCCATCAGTGGGGGTTGGATTGGCGGCCGTACAGACAACAATGAGCAGTTCTTC
-,-,TRBV6-5,TRBJ2-7,CASSQAGLYEQYF,TGTGCCAGCTCTCAGGCCGGGTTATACGAGCAGTACTTC
-,-,TRBV29-1,TRBJ2-5,CSGGQETQYF,TGCAGCGGTGGTCAAGAGACCCAGTACTTC
-,-,TRBV6-2/TRBV6-3,TRBJ1-5,CASSQGYSNQPQHF,TGTGCCAGCAGTCAGGGTTATAGCAATCAGCCCCAGCATTTT
TRBD1,-,TRBV19,TRBJ1-2,CASSITPGQGFSGYGYTF,TGTGCCAGTAGTATTACACCGGGACAGGGCTTTAGTGGGTATGGCTACACCTTC
-,-,TRBV27,TRBJ1-2,CASRGTLPAGGYTF,TGTGCCAGCAGGGGGACCTTGCCGGCGGGGGGCTACACCTTC
-,-,TRBV5-4,TRBJ1-2,CASSPGETGPSYGYTF,TGTGCCAGCAGCCCTGGCGAAACGGGTCCGTCCTATGGCTACACCTTC
-,-,TRBV7-2,TRBJ1-5,CASSLGEFGQPQHF,TGTGCCAGCAGCTTAGGGGAGTTTGGTCAGCCCCAGCATTTT
-,-,TRBV5-6,TRBJ1-6,CASREGGQGEDNSPLHF,TGTGCCAGCAGGGAAGGAGGGCAGGGAGAAGATAATTCACCCCTCCACTTT
TRBD2,-,TRBV12-3/TRBV12-4,TRBJ2-7,CASTGLAGDRNF,TGTGCCAGCACAGGACTAGCGGGGGATAGGAACTTC
-,-,TRBV2,TRBJ2-3,CASSGLNQRGSDTQYF,TGTGCCAGCAGTGGGCTTAATCAGAGGGGTTCAGATACGCAGTATTTT
-,-,TRBV6-5,TRBJ2-5,CASSYNARGTPETQYF,TGTGCCAGCAGTTACAATGCCAGGGGCACGCCAGAGACCCAGTACTTC
TRBD1,-,TRBV3-1/TRBV3-2,TRBJ1-5,CASSQVDGQGARILGAQHF,TGTGCCAGCAGCCAAGTTGACGGACAGGGGGCTCGAATTTTAGGAGCCCAGCATTTT
-,few,TRBV16,TRBJ1-5,CASSQSGQSNQPQHF,TGTGCCAGCAGCCAATCAGGACAGAGCAATCAGCCCCAGCATTTT
-,-,TRBV6-2/TRBV6-3,TRBJ2-5,CASSGGGGRETQYF,TGTGCCAGCAGCGGAGGGGGGGGCCGAGAGACCCAGTACTTC
-,-,TRBV19,TRBJ2-1,CASSQIVGSYNEQFF,TGTGCCAGTAGTCAGATAGTAGGTTCCTACAATGAGCAGTTCTTC
TRBD2,-,TRBV5-4,TRBJ2-1,CASSRFAGGGNEQFF,TGTGCCAGCAGCCGCTTTGCGGGGGGGGGCAATGAGCAGTTCTTC
-,-,TRBV7-9,TRBJ2-1,CASSLQGTYNEQFF,TGTGCCAGCAGCCTACAGGGTACCTACAATGAGCAGTTCTTC
-,few,TRBV19,TRBJ1-6,CASSSPPGTSSYNSPLHF,TGTGCCAGTAGTAGCCCTCCCGGGACTAGCTCCTATAATTCACCCCTCCACTTT
-,-,TRBV7-2,TRBJ2-7,CASSLERQGGIYEQYF,TGTGCCAGCAGCTTGGAGAGACAGGGAGGAATTTACGAGCAGTACTTC
-,few,TRBV3-1/TRBV3-2,TRBJ2-2,CASSQELAGELFF,TGTGCCAGCAGCCAAGAACTAGCTGGGGAGCTGTTTTTT
TRBD2,-,TRBV6-4,TRBJ2-7,CASSKGTSGFHSYEQYF,TGTGCCAGCAGTAAAGGGACTAGCGGGTTCCATTCCTACGAGCAGTACTTC
TRBD2,few,TRBV7-2,TRBJ2-3,CASSLGLAGGRTDTQYF,TGTGCCAGCAGCTTAGGGTTGGCGGGGGGTCGCACAGATACGCAGTATTTT
TRBD2,-,TRBV5-4,TRBJ2-5,CASSLLAGGEGTQYF,TGTGCCAGCAGTCTTCTAGCGGGAGGGGAGGGGACCCAGTACTTC
-,-,TRBV18,TRBJ1-6,CASSPAEYNSPLHF,TGTGCCAGCTCACCAGCCGAGTATAATTCACCCCTCCACTTT
-,-,TRBV10-3,TRBJ2-3,CAIGGADTQYF,TGTGCCATCGGGGGGGCGGATACGCAGTATTTT
-,-,TRBV4-3,TRBJ1-3,CASSQDYGVAGNTIYF,TGCGCCAGCAGCCAAGATTATGGCGTTGCTGGAAACACCATATATTTT
TRBD1,-,TRBV6-2/TRBV6-3,TRBJ2-1,CASSGQGAIGEQFF,TGTGCCAGCAGTGGACAGGGGGCGATAGGTGAGCAGTTCTTC
-,-,TRBV3-1/TRBV3-2,TRBJ2-7,CASSLGGGEQYF,TGTGCCAGCAGCCTCGGGGGCGGCGAGCAGTACTTC
TRBD1,-,TRBV19,TRBJ1-1,CASSYDRGLTIRAEAFF,TGTGCCAGTAGCTACGACAGGGGGCTAACGATCCGTGCTGAAGCTTTCTTT